This T cell receptor beta chain was profiled in a study of shared clonotypes between healthy human individuals. Using immunoSEQ multiplex PCR, the repertoire was profiled, and TCRdb retains in-frame clones only, with some absent. The repertoire consists of some 2 million clones, with approximately 95% occurring once and the leading ten covering 1% to 1.5%. The CDR3 is 16 residues long. V lost 2 bases and J lost 4, with 15 bases in between. In germline, CDR1 is MNHNY, CDR2 SVGAGI (reference sequence). Naive CD8 cells were CD45RO-negative, positively selected for CCR7, excluding terminally differentiated effector memory CD45RA+ cells.

J is TRBJ1-3 and V is TRBV6-6, with a weak D call TRBD1 (5 bases). The sequence was collected from a man younger than 35 in good health. Sequenced material: naive CD8+ T cells sorted from blood. In DNA form, the CDR3 reads TGTGCCAGCAGTTACCGGTCAGAAGGGGAGGGAAACACCATATATTTT. It specifies CASSYRSEGEGNTIYF.